The source of this T cell receptor beta chain is a study of regulatory T cells in long-lasting Graves disease. Study details: Those with persistent Graves' disease had received antithyroid drugs for over 5 years with positive TSH receptor antibodies.

Time point in this sample: persistent/refractory GD, antithyroid drugs over 5 years with positive TRAb. PBMCs were the source of the RNA used for TCR sequencing. Trimming took 0 bases from V and 3 from J, leaving 12 bases between them. Germline values: CDR1 DFQATT, CDR2 SNEGSKA (reference sequence). This CDR3 spans 14 amino acids. To make TCR beta libraries, researchers used iRepertoire HTBI primers and Arm-PCR of CDR3 regions. TCRdb fed the multiplex PCR reads into MiXCR, producing one record per CDR3 protein. The data contain 400,000 or so distinct CDR3 sequences, about a quarter of them seen just once; the ten biggest clones take up approximately 26%.

The clonotype originates from a female donor with Graves disease. Specimen: peripheral blood mononuclear cells (PBMCs), collected when the disease was refractory, from a patient treated with antithyroid drugs. The chain uses TRBV20-1 and TRBJ2-7; D is possibly TRBD2 (5 bases). In DNA form, the CDR3 reads TGCAGTGCTAGAGATACTAGATTCGGCTACGAGCAGTACTTC. Its translation is CSARDTRFGYEQYF.